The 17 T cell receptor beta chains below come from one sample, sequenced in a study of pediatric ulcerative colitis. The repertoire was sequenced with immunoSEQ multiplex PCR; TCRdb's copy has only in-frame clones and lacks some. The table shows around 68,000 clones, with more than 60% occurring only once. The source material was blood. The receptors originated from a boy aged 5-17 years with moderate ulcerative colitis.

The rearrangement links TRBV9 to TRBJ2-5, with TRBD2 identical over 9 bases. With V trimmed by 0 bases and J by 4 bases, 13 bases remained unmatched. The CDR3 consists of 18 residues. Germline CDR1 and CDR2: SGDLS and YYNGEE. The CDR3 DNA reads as TGTGCCAGCAGCGTAGAGGTAGTAGCGGGAGTAGGAGGAGAGACCCAGTACTTC. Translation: CASSVEVVAGVGGETQYF.

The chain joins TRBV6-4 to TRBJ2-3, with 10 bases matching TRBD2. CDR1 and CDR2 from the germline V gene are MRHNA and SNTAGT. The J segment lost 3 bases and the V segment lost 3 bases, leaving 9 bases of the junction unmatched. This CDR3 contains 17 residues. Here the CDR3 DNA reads TGTGCCAGCAGTGAAACGGGACTAGCGAGGTTAACAGATACGCAGTATTTT. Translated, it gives CASSETGLARLTDTQYF.

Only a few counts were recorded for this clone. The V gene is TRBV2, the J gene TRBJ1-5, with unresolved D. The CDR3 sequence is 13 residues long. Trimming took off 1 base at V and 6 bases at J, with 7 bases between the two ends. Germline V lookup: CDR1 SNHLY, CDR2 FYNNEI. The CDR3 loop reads CASSEEFGQPQHF. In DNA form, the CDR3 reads TGTGCCAGCAGTGAAGAATTTGGTCAGCCCCAGCATTTT.

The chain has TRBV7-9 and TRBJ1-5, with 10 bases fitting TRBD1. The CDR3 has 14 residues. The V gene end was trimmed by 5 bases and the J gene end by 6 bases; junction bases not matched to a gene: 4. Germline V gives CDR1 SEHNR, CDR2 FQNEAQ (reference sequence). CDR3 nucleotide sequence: TGTGCCAGCAGCATGACAGGGGGCGGTCAGCCCCAGCATTTT. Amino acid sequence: CASSMTGGGQPQHF.

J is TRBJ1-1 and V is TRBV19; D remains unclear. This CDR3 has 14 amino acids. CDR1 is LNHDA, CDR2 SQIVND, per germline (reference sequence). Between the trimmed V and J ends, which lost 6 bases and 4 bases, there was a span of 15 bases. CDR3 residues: CASRQSVLSTEAFF. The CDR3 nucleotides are TGTGCCAGTAGGCAAAGCGTACTGTCCACTGAAGCTTTCTTT.

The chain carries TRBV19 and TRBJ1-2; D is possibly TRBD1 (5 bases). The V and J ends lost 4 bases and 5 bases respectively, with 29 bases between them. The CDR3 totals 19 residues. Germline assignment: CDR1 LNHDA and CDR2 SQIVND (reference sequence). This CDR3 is CASSKWVRDRRTKSYGYTF. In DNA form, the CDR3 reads TGTGCCAGTAGTAAATGGGTCCGGGACCGCCGGACTAAATCGTATGGCTACACCTTC.

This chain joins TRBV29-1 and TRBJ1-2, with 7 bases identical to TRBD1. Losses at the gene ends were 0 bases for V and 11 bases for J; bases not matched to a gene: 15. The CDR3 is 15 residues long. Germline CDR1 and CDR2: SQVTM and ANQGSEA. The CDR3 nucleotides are TGCAGCGTTGAAGATCTCGGACAGGAGGCTCGGAGATACACCTTC. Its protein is CSVEDLGQEARRYTF.

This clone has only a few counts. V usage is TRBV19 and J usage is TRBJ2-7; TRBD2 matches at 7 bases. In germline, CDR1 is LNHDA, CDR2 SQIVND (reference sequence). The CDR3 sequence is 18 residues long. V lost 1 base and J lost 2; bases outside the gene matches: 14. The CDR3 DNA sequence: TGTGCCAGTAGTATAGCCGCCCGACCTAGCGGAAAAGCCTACGAGCAGTACTTC. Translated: CASSIAARPSGKAYEQYF.

The CDR3 DNA follows: TGTGCCAGTATCGGCCGCACAGGGATCGTCGGGGAGCTGTTTTTT. Translated: CASIGRTGIVGELFF. The V gene is TRBV19, the J gene TRBJ2-2; tentative D call: TRBD1 (6 bases). Trimming stripped 7 bases from V and 7 bases from J, with 19 bases between. Germline V lookup: CDR1 LNHDA, CDR2 SQIVND (reference sequence). The CDR3 is 15 residues long.

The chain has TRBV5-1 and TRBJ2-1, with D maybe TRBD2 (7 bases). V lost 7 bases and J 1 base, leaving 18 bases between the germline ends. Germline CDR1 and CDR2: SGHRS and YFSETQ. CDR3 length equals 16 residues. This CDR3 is CASSWGGAVSYNEQFF. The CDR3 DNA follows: TGCGCCAGCTCCTGGGGGGGGGCTGTGTCCTACAATGAGCAGTTCTTC.

The CDR3 sequence: CASSYSGNGYTF. CDR3 sequence (DNA): TGTGCCAGCAGTTACTCAGGGAATGGCTACACCTTC. The chain has TRBV6-5 and TRBJ1-2; the D is unclear. V lost 0 bases and J 6 bases, leaving 5 bases between the germline ends. The CDR3 is made up of 12 amino acids. Germline V gives CDR1 MNHEY, CDR2 SVGAGI.

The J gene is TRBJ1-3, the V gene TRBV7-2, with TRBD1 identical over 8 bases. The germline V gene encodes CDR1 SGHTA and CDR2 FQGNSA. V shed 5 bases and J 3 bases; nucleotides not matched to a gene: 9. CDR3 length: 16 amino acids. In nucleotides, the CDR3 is TGTGCCAGCAGCCCAAAGCAGGGGGCAATTGGAAACACCATATATTTT. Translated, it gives CASSPKQGAIGNTIYF.

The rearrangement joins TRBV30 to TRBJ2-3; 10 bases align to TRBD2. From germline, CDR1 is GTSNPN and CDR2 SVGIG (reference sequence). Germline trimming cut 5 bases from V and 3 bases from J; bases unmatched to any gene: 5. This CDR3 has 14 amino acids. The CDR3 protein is CAWAAGGATDTQYF. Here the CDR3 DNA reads TGTGCCTGGGCAGCGGGAGGGGCAACAGATACGCAGTATTTT. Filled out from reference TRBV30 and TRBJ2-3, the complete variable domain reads SQTIHQWPATLVQPVGSPLSLECTVEGTSNPNLYWYRQAAGRGLQLLFYSVGIGQISSEVPQNLSASRPQDRQFILSSKKLLLSDSGFYLCAWAAGGATDTQYFGPGTRLTVL.

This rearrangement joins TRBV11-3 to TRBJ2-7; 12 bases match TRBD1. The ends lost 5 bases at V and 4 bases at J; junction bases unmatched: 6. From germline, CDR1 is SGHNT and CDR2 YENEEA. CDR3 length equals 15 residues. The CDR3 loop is CASSKGQGAHYEQYF. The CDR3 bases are TGTGCCAGCAGCAAGGGACAGGGGGCGCATTACGAGCAGTACTTC.

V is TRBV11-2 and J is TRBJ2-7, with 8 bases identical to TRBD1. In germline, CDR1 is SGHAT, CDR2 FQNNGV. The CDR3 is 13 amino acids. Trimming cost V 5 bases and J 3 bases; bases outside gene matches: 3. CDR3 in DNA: TGTGCCAGCAGCGGGACAGGCTTCTACGAGCAGTACTTC. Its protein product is CASSGTGFYEQYF.

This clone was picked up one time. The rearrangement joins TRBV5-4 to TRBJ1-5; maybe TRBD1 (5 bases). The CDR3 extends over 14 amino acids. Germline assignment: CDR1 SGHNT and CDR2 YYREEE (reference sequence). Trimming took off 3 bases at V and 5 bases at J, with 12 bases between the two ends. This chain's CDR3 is CASSSQGSYQPQHF. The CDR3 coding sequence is TGTGCCAGCAGCTCCCAGGGAAGTTATCAGCCCCAGCATTTT.

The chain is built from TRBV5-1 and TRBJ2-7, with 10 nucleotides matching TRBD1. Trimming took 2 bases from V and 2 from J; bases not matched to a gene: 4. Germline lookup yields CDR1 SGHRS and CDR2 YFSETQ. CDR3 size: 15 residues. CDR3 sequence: CASSLDGTGAYEQYF. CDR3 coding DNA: TGCGCCAGCAGCTTAGACGGGACAGGGGCCTACGAGCAGTACTTC.